These T cell receptor beta chains were read from a single sample in a study of OX40 agonist ivuxolimab in advanced cancers. This table comes from immunoSEQ multiplex PCR, and its TCRdb copy is limited to in-frame clones, with some not included. The table lists tens of thousands of clones, 90% of them singletons, with approximately 11% in the top ten. The sample in question was CD4+ or CD8+ T cells sorted from blood, obtained in a trial of the OX40 agonist ivuxolimab. The receptors stem from an adult with an advanced solid tumor such as melanoma, head and neck, liver or kidney cancer. CDR3s include the opening cysteine and the closing phenylalanine or tryptophan. Fields, in order: clone size, V gene, J gene, D gene, CDR3 DNA, CDR3 protein. D genes are given only for firm matches. Clone size is stated in some rows and not others, as once, few, many or a class when expanded.

>once|TRBV5-1|TRBJ2-7|TRBD1
TGCGCCAGCAGCGACGGACAGGGATCCTACGAGCAGTACTTC
CASSDGQGSYEQYF
>.|TRBV9|TRBJ2-1|TRBD2
TGTGCCAGCAGCGTAGGTGGACTAGCGGGAGAGAATGAGCAGTTCTTC
CASSVGGLAGENEQFF
>.|TRBV11-2|TRBJ2-1|TRBD2
TGTGCCAGCAGCTCCAACCGGGGACTAGCGGGGGAGCAGTTCTTC
CASSSNRGLAGEQFF
>.|TRBV5-4|TRBJ2-3|TRBD2
TGTGCCCCCTCCACGTGGGGGGGGAGCACAGATACGCAGTATTTT
CAPSTWGGSTDTQYF
>.|TRBV10-2|TRBJ2-1|TRBD1
TGCGCCAGCAGGAGGGGGCGGAGCTCCTACAATGAGCAGTTCTTC
CASRRGRSSYNEQFF
>.|TRBV5-1|TRBJ2-1|TRBD2
TGCGCCAGCAGGCTAGCGGGGCCGAACAATGAGCAGTTCTTC
CASRLAGPNNEQFF
>.|TRBV7-3|TRBJ2-3|.
TGTGCCAGCAGCTTGAACTCCGGGACGGCCCACGATACGCAGTATTTT
CASSLNSGTAHDTQYF
>.|TRBV5-1|TRBJ1-2|.
TGCGCCAGCAGCTTGACAGCATACTATGGCTACACCTTC
CASSLTAYYGYTF
>once|TRBV9|TRBJ2-7|.
TGTGCCAGCAGCGCTACGGGCGGAGGTTACGAGCAGTACTTC
CASSATGGGYEQYF
>few|TRBV27|TRBJ2-7|.
TGTGCCAGCAGTTTCCAGGGCGGCTACTACGAGCAGTACTTC
CASSFQGGYYEQYF
>.|TRBV28|TRBJ2-6|.
TGTGCCAGCAGAAAAATAGTAGGGGCCAACGTCCTGACTTTC
CASRKIVGANVLTF
>.|TRBV12-5|TRBJ1-2|.
TGTGCTAGTGCGGTAGGGGCATTTAGTGGCTACACCTTC
CASAVGAFSGYTF
>.|TRBV5-4|TRBJ2-1|.
TGTGCCAGCACTCCCCGGACGTTACGACCAGCGCGGGACAATGAGCAGTTCTTC
CASTPRTLRPARDNEQFF
>.|TRBV9|TRBJ2-7|.
TGTGCCAGCAGCCCTAGACAGGCGCACGAGCAGTACTTC
CASSPRQAHEQYF
>.|TRBV2|TRBJ1-3|TRBD1
TGTGCCAGCACCAGGACAGGGACTGGAAACACCATATATTTT
CASTRTGTGNTIYF
>.|TRBV16|TRBJ2-3|.
TGTGCCAGCAGCCAATCGATGTTGGATACGCAGTATTTT
CASSQSMLDTQYF
>once|TRBV19|TRBJ2-7|TRBD2
TGTGCCAGTAGTATTGCCGCTAGCGGGAACGAGCAGTACTTC
CASSIAASGNEQYF
>.|TRBV9|TRBJ2-5|.
TGTGCCAGCAGCGAGGTGGGGGGACTCGCCGAGACCCAGTACTTC
CASSEVGGLAETQYF
>.|TRBV19|TRBJ2-2|TRBD2
TGTGCCAGTAGTCCTACTAGCGGGAGGGACACCGGGGAGCTGTTTTTT
CASSPTSGRDTGELFF
>.|TRBV2|TRBJ2-5|.
TGTGCCAGCAGTGAGTTATTCGGGACGGGTTCTGAACAAGAGACCCAGTACTTC
CASSELFGTGSEQETQYF
>.|TRBV5-1|TRBJ1-1|.
TGCGCCAGCAGCCCGAGACAGGATTCTTACTACATGAACACTGAAGCTTTCTTT
CASSPRQDSYYMNTEAFF
>.|TRBV2|TRBJ2-1|.
TGTGCCACGGCCCCCCACAATGAGCAGTTCTTC
CATAPHNEQFF
>.|TRBV7-8|TRBJ2-5|TRBD2
TGTGCCAGCACCAGCGGGGGGACAAAGGGGGAGACCCAGTACTTC
CASTSGGTKGETQYF
>.|TRBV7-8|TRBJ2-5|TRBD2
TGTGCCAGCAGCTTGTTGGCGGGGGGCCCGGAGACCCAGTACTTC
CASSLLAGGPETQYF
>.|TRBV5-1|TRBJ2-7|TRBD1
TGCGCCAGCAGCCCCCGCGGGGTACAGGGGGACGAGCAGTACTTC
CASSPRGVQGDEQYF
>.|TRBV7-9|TRBJ2-7|.
TGTGCCAGCAGCTTAGAGGGGTGGGAGCAGTACTTC
CASSLEGWEQYF
>.|TRBV9|TRBJ2-7|.
TGTGCCAGCAGCCCCCTCGGCACGACCTACGAGCAGTACTTC
CASSPLGTTYEQYF
>.|TRBV5-1|TRBJ2-7|TRBD2
TGCGCCAGCAGCCCCAGGACTAGCGGGAACTACGAGCAGTACTTC
CASSPRTSGNYEQYF
>.|TRBV28|TRBJ2-5|.
TGTGCCAGCAGTTCTTTCGGAGAGACCCAGTACTTC
CASSSFGETQYF
>.|TRBV19|TRBJ2-5|TRBD1
TGTGCCAGTAGTATGACTGTGGGGACAGGGGAGTACTTC
CASSMTVGTGEYF
>.|TRBV19|TRBJ2-7|TRBD2
TGTGCCAGTAGTGAACCTTTATTAGCGGGATTCAGCGAGCAGTACTTC
CASSEPLLAGFSEQYF
>.|TRBV9|TRBJ2-7|.
TGTGCCAGCAGCGTAGTAGATAACGAGCAGTACTTC
CASSVVDNEQYF
>.|TRBV19|TRBJ2-7|.
TGTGCCAGTAGTATAGTTCCGGGGCAAGCGCAGTACTTC
CASSIVPGQAQYF
>.|TRBV19|TRBJ1-4|.
TGTGCCAGTAGTTCTGGCCGGACCCGTGTTTACGAAAAACTGTTTTTT
CASSSGRTRVYEKLFF
>.|TRBV28|TRBJ2-7|TRBD1
TGTGCCAGCAGTTCGGGACAGGGGTCCTACGAGCAGTACTTC
CASSSGQGSYEQYF
>medium-sized|TRBV5-6|TRBJ1-6|.
TGTGCCAGCAGCTTGGGCCGCTCCTATAATTCACCCCTCCACTTT
CASSLGRSYNSPLHF
>.|TRBV6-1|TRBJ2-2|.
TGTGCCAGCAGTCCCCTGGCGGAGCTGTTTTTT
CASSPLAELFF
>.|TRBV10-3|TRBJ2-7|TRBD2
TGTGCCATCTGGAGTGGGAAAAAAACTAGCGGGATGGACTCCTACGAGCAGTACTTC
CAIWSGKKTSGMDSYEQYF
>.|TRBV6-5|TRBJ1-1|.
TGTGCCAGCAGCCGATTCGGCAGGAACACTGAAGCTTTCTTT
CASSRFGRNTEAFF
>.|TRBV28|TRBJ1-6|.
TGTGCCAGCAGTTTATATACGGAGCCCTATTCACCCCTCCACTTT
CASSLYTEPYSPLHF
>.|TRBV29-1|TRBJ2-3|.
TGCTGTGGGCTAGCGACCTCGCAGTATTTT
CCGLATSQYF
>.|TRBV7-3|TRBJ2-1|TRBD2
TGTGCCAGCAGCACGAGTCTCACTAGCGTAGGTGAGCAGTTCTTC
CASSTSLTSVGEQFF
>.|TRBV6-4|TRBJ2-1|TRBD2
TGTGCCAGCAGTGCTAGCGGGAATGAGCAGTTCTTC
CASSASGNEQFF
>.|TRBV6-5|TRBJ2-5|.
TGTGCCAGCAGTTACTCCGGCGCGACCCAGTACTTC
CASSYSGATQYF
>.|TRBV6-4|TRBJ2-2|.
TGTGCCAGGCGCCGGACTAACACCGGGGAGCTGTTTTTT
CARRRTNTGELFF
>once|TRBV7-9|TRBJ2-5|.
TGTGCCAGCAGCTTGAGCACTAGCCCAGAGACCCAGTACTTC
CASSLSTSPETQYF
>.|TRBV4-1|TRBJ2-7|TRBD1
TGCGCCAGCAGCCAGTCCCCCCTGGACAGGGGTCGTTTCTACGAGCAGTACTTC
CASSQSPLDRGRFYEQYF
>.|TRBV27|TRBJ1-1|.
TGTGCCAGCAGTTTAAGTAGGGGGGGGAACACTGAAGCTTTCTTT
CASSLSRGGNTEAFF
>.|TRBV27|TRBJ2-7|TRBD2
TGTGCCAGCAGGGCTAGCGGGGGGAAACGAGAGCAGTACTTC
CASRASGGKREQYF
>once|TRBV7-3|TRBJ2-1|.
TGTGCCAGCAGCTTAACCGGGAACAATGAGCAGTTCTTC
CASSLTGNNEQFF
>.|TRBV27|TRBJ1-2|.
TGTGCCAGCAGTCCACAGGGACATGGCTACACCTTC
CASSPQGHGYTF
>.|TRBV2|TRBJ2-3|TRBD2
TGTGCCAGCCCTAGCGGGAGAATAGATACGCAGTATTTT
CASPSGRIDTQYF
>.|TRBV19|TRBJ1-1|.
TGTGCCAGTAGTATCGGAGGGTTTACTGAAGCTTTCTTT
CASSIGGFTEAFF
>.|TRBV10-3|TRBJ2-3|.
TGTGCCATCAGTGAGGGGCTAGGGGCTTCCTATACGCAGTATTTT
CAISEGLGASYTQYF
>.|TRBV5-4|TRBJ2-5|.
TGTGCCAGCAGCTTCAAGGGTGGGGAAGAGACCCAGTACTTC
CASSFKGGEETQYF